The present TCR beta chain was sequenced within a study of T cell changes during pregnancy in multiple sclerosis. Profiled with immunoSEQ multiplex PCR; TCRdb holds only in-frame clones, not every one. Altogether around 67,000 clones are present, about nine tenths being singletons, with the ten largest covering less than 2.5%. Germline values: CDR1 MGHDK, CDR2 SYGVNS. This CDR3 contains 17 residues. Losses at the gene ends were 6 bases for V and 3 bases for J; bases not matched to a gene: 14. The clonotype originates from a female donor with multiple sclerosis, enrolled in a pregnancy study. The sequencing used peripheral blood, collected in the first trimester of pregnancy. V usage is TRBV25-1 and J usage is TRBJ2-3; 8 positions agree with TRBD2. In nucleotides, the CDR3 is TGTGCCAGCAGGCCCCCCCCGGGGCGCGGGAGGACAGATACGCAGTATTTT. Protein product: CASRPPPGRGRTDTQYF.